The 14 T cell receptor beta chains listed next were all sequenced from one sample in a study of T cells in Graves' hyperthyroidism and ophthalmopathy. The CDR3 regions of TCR beta were amplified from RNA transcripts. An initial round of RT-PCR targeting the TCR CDR3 relied on the HTBI primer set. TCRdb re-called the multiplex PCR reads with MiXCR, one entry per CDR3 protein. This table has roughly 350,000 distinct CDR3 sequences, about 14% appearing once. Sequencing used blood. Every receptor here comes from a woman aged 25 to 39 with Graves' ophthalmopathy.

The rearrangement joins TRBV10-3 to TRBJ1-1, with 7 bases matching TRBD1. CDR1 ENHRY and CDR2 SYGVKD come from the germline V gene. Trimming took 6 bases from V and 0 from J; bases not matched to a gene: 10. The CDR3 is made up of 16 amino acids. CDR3 residues: CAIRDIPDRLNTEAFF. DNA for the CDR3: TGTGCCATCAGAGATATACCGGACAGGCTGAACACTGAAGCTTTCTTT.

This clonotype was detected many times. The chain carries TRBV28 and TRBJ2-4; D unresolved. Trimming stripped 5 bases from V and 0 bases from J, with 20 bases between. The CDR3 covers 18 residues. From germline, CDR1 is MDHEN and CDR2 SYDVKM. CDR3 sequence: CASSPEGWANLAKNIQYF. CDR3 DNA sequence: TGTGCCAGCAGTCCAGAAGGGTGGGCAAACCTAGCCAAAAACATTCAGTACTTC.

In this sample, this clonotype turned up many times. The chain combines TRBV12-3 or TRBV12-4 with TRBJ2-2; either TRBD1 or TRBD2 may supply D (5 bases each). The CDR3 loop spans 16 amino acids. The V gene lost 6 bases and the J gene lost 0 bases, with 14 bases spanning the gap. The CDR3 sequence is CASSPLRGSNTGELFF. The CDR3, as DNA: TGTGCCAGCAGCCCCCTGAGGGGCTCGAACACCGGGGAGCTGTTTTTT.

This clonotype was seen many times. The V gene is TRBV19, the J gene TRBJ1-1; D call uncertain. Germline CDR1 LNHDA, CDR2 SQIVND (reference sequence). The CDR3 is 14 amino acids. Trimming shortened V by 5 bases and J by 5 bases, and 15 bases separated the two germline ends. The CDR3 nucleotides are TGTGCCAGTAGTGGCACCAGTGAGCGTACTGAAGCTTTCTTT. This encodes CASSGTSERTEAFF.

This clonotype appeared many times. The J gene is TRBJ1-5, the V gene TRBV6-1; 9 nucleotides match TRBD1. V gave up 1 base and J gave up 6 bases; unmatched junction bases: 4. The germline V gene encodes CDR1 MNHNS and CDR2 SASEGT. This CDR3 contains 15 residues. For the CDR3, the DNA is TGTGCCAGCAGTGAAGAAGGGACAGGGAGTCAGCCCCAGCATTTT. Translated: CASSEEGTGSQPQHF.

For this clonotype: No conserved phenylalanine or tryptophan is present at the end of the CDR3, so a read error is the likely explanation. The rearrangement uses TRBV7-9 and TRBJ2-7, with D tentatively TRBD1 or TRBD2 (5 bases each). The CDR3 runs to 13 residues. Trimming left V 5 bases short and J 3 bases short, with 11 bases between. Germline CDR1 is SEHNR and CDR2 is FQNEAQ (reference sequence). The CDR3 protein is CASSPGRNYEQYS. The CDR3 coding sequence is TGTGCCAGCAGCCCGGGACGAAACTACGAGCAGTACTCC.

This clonotype has a handful of counts. The V and J genes are TRBV6-2 or TRBV6-3 and TRBJ2-1; a weak D match, TRBD2 (6 bases). Germline loops: CDR1 MNHEY, CDR2 SVGEGT. V lost 2 bases, J lost 2 bases, and 22 bases lay in between. This CDR3 comprises 19 residues. The CDR3 DNA follows: TGTGCCAGCAGTTACGAATCGTCTCTCTCTAGCGCCACCTACAATGAGCAGTTCTTC. Amino acids: CASSYESSLSSATYNEQFF.

This clonotype was counted many times. This chain joins TRBV30 and TRBJ1-1; D is unclear. V was clipped by 0 bases and J by 0 bases, with 11 bases between them. The CDR3 is 15 residues long. Germline-derived CDR1 and CDR2 are GTSNPN and SVGIG (reference sequence). This chain's CDR3 is CAWSVRSLMNTEAFF. In DNA, the CDR3 is TGTGCCTGGAGTGTACGCAGTCTGATGAACACTGAAGCTTTCTTT.

In its sample, this clonotype was seen a few times. This may stem from a read error, because a much larger clone lies one nucleotide away. The chain carries TRBV6-1 and TRBJ2-2; 7 positions match TRBD2. Per germline, CDR1 MNHNS and CDR2 SASEGT. The CDR3 totals 14 residues. The CDR3 is CTSILAANTGELFF. In DNA form, the CDR3 reads TGTACCAGCATTCTAGCGGCGAACACCGGGGAGCTGTTTTTT.

In its sample, this clonotype was seen many times. This rearrangement joins TRBV20-1 to TRBJ2-7; a weak D match, TRBD2 (7 bases). The V end was cut by 6 bases, the J end by 0 bases, with 15 bases between. The length of the CDR3 is 14 residues. Looked up from germline, CDR1 is DFQATT and CDR2 is SNEGSKA (reference sequence). CDR3 DNA sequence: TGCAGTGCCAGGTGGCGGGGGCCCTCCTACGAGCAGTACTTC. It is translated as CSARWRGPSYEQYF.

This clonotype was counted at least ten times. J is TRBJ2-1 and V is TRBV18; TRBD2 matches 8 bases. The CDR3 sequence is 17 residues long. Trimming removed 4 bases from V and 10 bases from J; junction bases left unmatched: 18. CDR1 is KGHSH, CDR2 LQKENI, per germline. The CDR3 sequence: CASSRIFIAGPANEQFF. CDR3 in DNA: TGTGCCAGCTCACGAATATTTATAGCGGGGCCCGCGAACGAGCAGTTCTTC.

In its sample, this clonotype was seen a few times. V usage is TRBV19 and J usage is TRBJ2-1; 9 positions agree with TRBD1. This CDR3 is built from 16 residues. Germline trimming cut 5 bases from V and 0 bases from J; bases unmatched to any gene: 5. CDR1 LNHDA and CDR2 SQIVND come from the germline V gene (reference sequence). The CDR3: CASSWDRDSSYNEQFF. For the CDR3, the DNA is TGTGCCAGTAGTTGGGACAGGGACAGCTCCTACAATGAGCAGTTCTTC.

This rearrangement joins TRBV5-5 to TRBJ2-2, with 7 bases matching TRBD2. The V and J ends lost 0 bases and 3 bases, in that order; junction bases with no gene match: 2. The germline CDR1 and CDR2 sequences are SGHKS and YYEKEE (reference sequence). The CDR3 consists of 15 residues. CDR3 in amino acids: CASSLGLADTGELFF. CDR3 coding DNA: TGTGCCAGCAGCTTGGGGCTAGCGGACACCGGGGAGCTGTTTTTT.

This chain connects TRBV28 to TRBJ2-5, with 9 bases lining up with TRBD2. V trimming: 3 bases; J trimming: 5 bases; junction bases outside the gene matches: 10. In germline, CDR1 is MDHEN, CDR2 SYDVKM. The CDR3 has 16 residues. CDR3 region: CASSFGGGADFETQYF. In DNA form, the CDR3 reads TGTGCCAGCAGTTTTGGCGGGGGGGCCGATTTTGAGACCCAGTACTTC.